These 18 T cell receptor beta chains were sequenced from one sample in a study of regulatory T cells in long-lasting Graves disease. Stated time point: persistent/refractory GD, antithyroid drugs over 5 years with positive TRAb. RNA extracted from PBMCs served as the sequencing template. With iRepertoire HTBI primers and Arm-PCR of CDR3 regions, TCR beta libraries were built. MiXCR was run by TCRdb on the multiplex PCR reads, yielding one entry per CDR3 protein. The data hold 400,000 to 600,000 distinct CDR3 sequences, with around a fifth observed a single time. Specimen: peripheral blood mononuclear cells (PBMCs), collected when the disease was refractory, from a patient treated with antithyroid drugs. These receptors were collected from a female donor with Graves disease.

This clonotype was counted many times. This chain links TRBV20-1 with TRBJ2-5; 10 nucleotides match TRBD2. The CDR3 runs 14 residues. Germline assignment: CDR1 DFQATT and CDR2 SNEGSKA (reference sequence). Trimming took 3 bases from V and 3 from J; bases not matched to a gene: 4. The CDR3 spells CSASVTSGEETQYF. CDR3 coding DNA: TGCAGTGCTAGTGTTACTAGCGGGGAAGAGACCCAGTACTTC.

There are many counts of this clonotype. V and J are TRBV20-1 and TRBJ2-7; D may be TRBD2 (6 bases). Germline values: CDR1 DFQATT, CDR2 SNEGSKA (reference sequence). The CDR3 sequence is 12 residues long. Here the CDR3 DNA reads TGCAGCCTATGGGGGGTAGGCTACGAGCAGTACTTC. Protein sequence: CSLWGVGYEQYF.

The chain links TRBV6-1 to TRBJ2-2, with D unclear. This CDR3 comprises 15 residues. Germline V gives CDR1 MNHNS, CDR2 SASEGT. With 7 bases removed from V and 3 bases from J, the gap between germline ends came to 15 bases. DNA of the CDR3: TGTGCCAGCAAGGCAAGGGAAGGTTACACCGGGGAGCTGTTTTTT. Translated: CASKAREGYTGELFF.

This clonotype was counted ten times or more. The genes are TRBV11-2 and TRBJ2-7; TRBD2 aligns across 11 bases. Germline V gene sequence: CDR1 SGHAT, CDR2 FQNNGV. Losses at the gene ends were 5 bases for V and 3 bases for J; bases not matched to a gene: 9. The CDR3 runs 16 residues. In DNA form, the CDR3 reads TGTGCCAGCAGCCCGATCTTGGGACTAGCGGTCTACGAGCAGTACTTC. The encoded protein is CASSPILGLAVYEQYF.

This clonotype was counted only a few times. The gene calls are TRBV4-1 and TRBJ2-5; 8 nucleotides match TRBD2. The CDR3 length is 16 residues. The junction had 17 bases not matched to a gene; V was cut back by 9 bases and J by 5 bases. The germline gives CDR1 MGHRA, CDR2 YSYEKL. Here the CDR3 reads CASKPSGGPGWETQYF. Written as DNA, the CDR3 is TGCGCCAGTAAACCTTCGGGAGGGCCCGGTTGGGAGACCCAGTACTTC.

This clonotype was seen more than once but under ten times. The gene calls are TRBV29-1 and TRBJ1-6, with 7 bases aligning to TRBD1. The CDR3 runs 14 residues. CDR1 and CDR2 from the germline V gene are SQVTM and ANQGSEA. The V segment lost 6 bases and the J segment 6 bases; nucleotides outside the gene matches: 8. CDR3 bases: TGCAGCGTGGGGACCGGGACAGCTAATTCACCCCTCCACTTT. This gives the protein CSVGTGTANSPLHF.

This sequence joins TRBV7-8 and TRBJ2-7; D possibly corresponds to TRBD1 (6 bases). CDR1 SGHVS and CDR2 FQNEAQ come from the germline V gene. The V end was cut by 5 bases, the J end by 5 bases, with 22 bases between. This CDR3 spans 16 amino acids. The CDR3 sequence is CASSPGVVWGPDEQYF. CDR3 DNA sequence: TGTGCCAGCAGCCCAGGGGTTGTTTGGGGCCCGGACGAGCAGTACTTC.

CDR3 in DNA: TGTGCCAGCTCTCTCGACAGGAATAATGAAAAACTGTTTTTT. Protein product: CASSLDRNNEKLFF. The chain joins TRBV18 to TRBJ1-4; tentatively, D is TRBD1 (6 bases). The length of the CDR3 is 14 residues. V dropped 6 bases and J dropped 4 bases, with 12 bases sitting between them. Germline assignment: CDR1 KGHSH and CDR2 LQKENI.

Ten or more counts support this clonotype. This rearrangement joins TRBV15 to TRBJ1-5; TRBD1 is a possible D gene (6 bases). The V gene's germline CDR1 is LNHNV and CDR2 YYDKDF (reference sequence). The CDR3 is 16 residues long. Trimming removed 4 bases from V and 1 base from J, with 14 bases in between. In DNA, the CDR3 is TGTGCCACCAGCATCTCTCGACAGGCGAGCAATCAGCCCCAGCATTTT. It codes for CATSISRQASNQPQHF. The full variable domain, in which reference TRBV15 and TRBJ1-5 provide the parts outside the CDR3, is DAMVIQNPRYQVTQFGKPVTLSCSQTLNHNVMYWYQQKSSQAPKLLFHYYDKDFNNEADTPDNFQSRRPNTSFCFLDIRSPGLGDTAMYLCATSISRQASNQPQHFGDGTRLSIL.

On this clonotype: One end of the junction fails to match germline, which may point to a read error. The CDR3 is CASSLRGPVMNF. CDR3 coding DNA: TGTGCCAGCAGCTTGAGAGGTCCCGTAATGAATTTT. This chain uses TRBV5-6 with TRBJ1-3; D unresolved. The length of the CDR3 is 12 residues. The V gene's germline CDR1 is SGHDT and CDR2 YYEEEE.

This clonotype showed up many times. The chain carries TRBV2 and TRBJ2-2; 9 bases fit TRBD1. The CDR3 is made up of 13 amino acids. The germline CDR1 and CDR2 sequences are SNHLY and FYNNEI. V dropped 10 bases and J dropped 5; count of bases not matched to a gene: 5. The CDR3 DNA reads TGTGCCAAACAGGGGGCAGGAACCGGGGAGCTGTTTTTT. Protein sequence: CAKQGAGTGELFF. The full variable domain, in which reference TRBV2 and TRBJ2-2 provide the parts outside the CDR3, is EPEVTQTPSHQVTQMGQEVILRCVPISNHLYFYWYRQILGQKVEFLVSFYNNEISEKSEIFDDQFSVERPDGSNFTLKIRSTKLEDSAMYFCAKQGAGTGELFFGEGSRLTVL.

This clonotype was detected once. The chain is built from TRBV9 and TRBJ2-7; 7 bases are shared with TRBD2. This CDR3 is built from 14 residues. V was pared by 0 bases and J by 7 bases, with 7 bases of the junction left unmatched. The germline V gene encodes CDR1 SGDLS and CDR2 YYNGEE. CDR3 sequence (DNA): TGTGCCAGCAGCGTAGATGGGCTAGCGGATGAGCAGTACTTC. Translating it yields CASSVDGLADEQYF.

The chain recombines TRBV4-1 with TRBJ2-7, with 11 nucleotides matching TRBD1. CDR3 size: 16 residues. CDR1 and CDR2 (germline): MGHRA, YSYEKL. Trimming at V came to 0 bases and at J to 6 bases, leaving 7 bases not matched to a gene. The CDR3 loop reads CASSQESGTGGREQYF. For the CDR3, the DNA is TGCGCCAGCAGCCAAGAGTCCGGGACAGGGGGTCGCGAGCAGTACTTC.

The chain recombines TRBV19 with TRBJ1-5; D gene ambiguous. The ends were cut back, 3 bases at V and 5 bases at J, with 14 bases in the middle. Looked up from germline, CDR1 is LNHDA and CDR2 is SQIVND (reference sequence). The CDR3 contains 15 residues. Here the CDR3 DNA reads TGTGCCAGTAGTATCCCCGGGAGGTCGGATCAGCCCCAGCATTTT. Amino acid sequence: CASSIPGRSDQPQHF. The full variable domain, with the rest looked up from reference TRBV19 and TRBJ1-5, is DGGITQSPKYLFRKEGQNVTLSCEQNLNHDAMYWYRQDPGQGLRLIYYSQIVNDFQKGDIAEGYSVSREKKESFPLTVTSAQKNPTAFYLCASSIPGRSDQPQHFGDGTRLSIL.

This clonotype came up a few times. This sequence joins TRBV5-1 and TRBJ1-2, with 11 bases matching TRBD1. J was trimmed by 6 bases and V by 3 bases; bases with no gene match: 7. CDR3 size: 15 residues. Germline V CDR1 and CDR2: SGHRS, YFSETQ. CDR3 loop: CASSSLDRGLDGYTF. The CDR3 bases are TGCGCCAGCAGCTCGCTGGACAGGGGGCTCGATGGCTACACCTTC.

Regarding this clonotype: This probably arose from a read error, given a far larger clone one base away. The chain is built from TRBV11-3 and TRBJ2-5; 11 bases align to TRBD2. This CDR3 contains 16 residues. The trim removed 1 base at V and 4 bases at J, leaving 5 bases unmatched. CDR1 is SGHNT, CDR2 YENEEA, per germline. The DNA of the CDR3 is TGTGCCAGCAGCTTAGTTAAGCTAGCGGGAGGAGAGACCCAGTACTTC. It yields the protein CASSLVKLAGGETQYF.

J is TRBJ1-1 and V is TRBV5-1, with a possible D match to TRBD1 (5 bases). CDR1 and CDR2 from the germline V gene are SGHRS and YFSETQ. The ends were cut back, 7 bases at V and 3 bases at J, with 13 bases in the middle. The CDR3 sequence is 13 residues long. CDR3 sequence (DNA): TGCGCCAGCCAGGGCGGGAGTGACACTGAAGCTTTCTTT. Its protein product is CASQGGSDTEAFF.

This clonotype appeared many times. The genes are TRBV12-3 or TRBV12-4 and TRBJ1-5; D might be TRBD1 (6 bases). The CDR3 loop spans 12 amino acids. The ends were cut back, 4 bases at V and 5 bases at J, with 6 bases in the middle. The CDR3 DNA follows: TGTGCCAGCAGTTGGACAGATCAGCCCCAGCATTTT. Translated, it gives CASSWTDQPQHF.